This entry lists 13 T cell receptor beta chains sequenced from one sample in a study of cytomegalovirus exposure and HLA in healthy donors. It was with 60 Vbeta and 13 Jbeta primers that the PCR ran. Libraries were prepared by immunoSEQ multiplex PCR; TCRdb keeps only in-frame clonotypes and omits some of them. The sample has 150,000 or so clones; approximately 72% are singletons. The sample comprised PBMCs. These receptors came from a human donor in good health.

V gene TRBV7-3 combines with J gene TRBJ1-2; 7 bases fit TRBD1. Germline V gives CDR1 SGHTA, CDR2 FQGTGA. This CDR3 is 15 amino acids long. V was pared by 0 bases and J by 1 base, with 2 bases of the junction left unmatched. In DNA, the CDR3 is TGTGCCAGCAGCTTAACGAACAGGGGTAACTATGGCTACACCTTC. It is translated as CASSLTNRGNYGYTF.

V and J are TRBV29-1 and TRBJ2-7, with D hard to call. The CDR3 is 14 amino acids. Trimming removed 4 bases at V and 0 bases at J, with 13 bases between. Per germline, CDR1 SQVTM and CDR2 ANQGSEA. This CDR3 is CSVVPRPSSYEQYF. In nucleotides, the CDR3 is TGCAGCGTTGTTCCCAGGCCGAGCTCCTACGAGCAGTACTTC.

This clone has a handful of counts. V and J are TRBV5-4 and TRBJ2-3; 7 bases match TRBD1. With 0 bases clipped from V and 6 bases from J, the junction kept 10 bases outside the gene matches. The CDR3 sequence is 16 residues long. Germline CDR1 SGHNT, CDR2 YYREEE (reference sequence). CDR3 nucleotides: TGTGCCAGCAGCTTGGCCGTTGGACAGGCTATTGATACGCAGTATTTT. It translates to CASSLAVGQAIDTQYF.

V usage is TRBV27 and J usage is TRBJ2-1; D is unclear. CDR1 and CDR2 from the germline V gene are MNHEY and SMNVEV (reference sequence). Trimming removed 0 bases from V and 6 bases from J, with 12 bases in between. CDR3 size: 15 residues. The CDR3 spells CASSLSRERANEQFF. CDR3 nucleotides: TGTGCCAGCAGTTTATCGCGTGAGAGAGCCAATGAGCAGTTCTTC.

The chain joins TRBV2 to TRBJ2-1; D is possibly TRBD2 (7 bases). The CDR3 runs 15 residues. Germline CDR1 reads SNHLY; CDR2 reads FYNNEI. Trimming took 6 bases from V and 10 from J, leaving 22 bases between them. CDR3 nucleotides: TGTGCCAGCAGGTGGCGGGGGCAGGGGCTAATAGAGCAGTTCTTC. Translation: CASRWRGQGLIEQFF.

The rearrangement uses TRBV7-2 and TRBJ1-6; D perhaps matches TRBD1 (6 bases). From germline, CDR1 is SGHTA and CDR2 FQGNSA. Trimming removed 6 bases at V and 8 bases at J, with 17 bases between. The CDR3 totals 15 residues. The CDR3 protein is CASRASRGQYSPLHF. The CDR3 DNA reads as TGTGCCAGCAGGGCCTCTCGGGGACAATATTCACCCCTCCACTTT.

The table lists this clone with many counts. This chain uses TRBV6-1 with TRBJ1-5, with D perhaps TRBD1 (5 bases). The V gene's germline CDR1 is MNHNS and CDR2 SASEGT. The V gene lost 2 bases and the J gene lost 0 bases, with 14 bases spanning the gap. The CDR3 is 17 amino acids. In DNA, the CDR3 is TGTGCCAGCAGTGAACTGGAGGGGTTCGGTAGCAATCAGCCCCAGCATTTT. Its protein is CASSELEGFGSNQPQHF.

V is TRBV28 and J is TRBJ1-1; TRBD1 is a possible D gene (5 bases). This CDR3 region has 13 residues. The germline V gene encodes CDR1 MDHEN and CDR2 SYDVKM. This CDR3 is CGTSRGMNTEAFF. The CDR3 region has the DNA TGTGGAACAAGCCGGGGGATGAACACTGAAGCTTTCTTT. The complete variable domain, with remaining parts taken from reference TRBV28 and TRBJ1-1, reads DVKVTQSSRYLVKRTGEKVFLECVQDMDHENMFWYRQDPGLGLRLIYFSYDVKMKEKGDIPEGYSVSREKKERFSLILESASTNQTSMYLCGTSRGMNTEAFFGQGTRLTVV.

This chain connects TRBV4-3 to TRBJ1-5; D not certain. V was trimmed by 1 base and J by 5 bases, leaving 21 bases between them. The CDR3 has 18 amino acids. The germline gives CDR1 LGHNA, CDR2 YSLEER. The CDR3 loop is CASSQGTPRHGTYQPQHF. As DNA, the CDR3 is TGCGCCAGCAGCCAAGGTACCCCTAGGCACGGTACCTATCAGCCCCAGCATTTT.

This clone was recorded a few times. The chain links TRBV5-1 to TRBJ2-2; the match to TRBD2 covers 14 bases. V shed 3 bases and J 6 bases; nucleotides not matched to a gene: 4. CDR3 size: 16 residues. The V gene's germline CDR1 is SGHRS and CDR2 YFSETQ. CDR3 in DNA: TGCGCCAGCAGCTGGACTAGCGGGGGGCCTTCCGGGGAGCTGTTTTTT. Its translation: CASSWTSGGPSGELFF.

The chain uses TRBV27 and TRBJ1-1; D unclear. CDR1 is MNHEY and CDR2 is SMNVEV in the germline V gene (reference sequence). This CDR3 has 12 amino acids. The V end was cut by 8 bases, the J end by 6 bases, with 13 bases between. As DNA, the CDR3 is TGTGCCAGCCGGCCGGTGGGAGCTGAAGCTTTCTTT. Translated, it gives CASRPVGAEAFF.

This clone was seen a handful of times. The chain uses TRBV2 and TRBJ1-2, with 9 bases aligning to TRBD1. The CDR3 extends over 14 amino acids. Per the germline V gene, CDR1 is SNHLY and CDR2 is FYNNEI. V shed 4 bases and J 4 bases; nucleotides not matched to a gene: 4. The CDR3 sequence: CASSATGGIYGYTF. Written as DNA, the CDR3 is TGTGCCAGCAGTGCGACAGGGGGGATCTATGGCTACACCTTC.

The chain is built from TRBV6-5 and TRBJ2-7; 8 positions agree with TRBD1. Germline CDR1 and CDR2: MNHEY and SVGAGI. The V and J ends lost 6 bases and 8 bases, in that order; junction bases with no gene match: 12. The CDR3 sequence is 14 residues long. The CDR3 DNA reads TGTGCCAGCAGCTTGAGCTCACAGGGGGTGCAGCAGTACTTC. It translates to CASSLSSQGVQQYF.